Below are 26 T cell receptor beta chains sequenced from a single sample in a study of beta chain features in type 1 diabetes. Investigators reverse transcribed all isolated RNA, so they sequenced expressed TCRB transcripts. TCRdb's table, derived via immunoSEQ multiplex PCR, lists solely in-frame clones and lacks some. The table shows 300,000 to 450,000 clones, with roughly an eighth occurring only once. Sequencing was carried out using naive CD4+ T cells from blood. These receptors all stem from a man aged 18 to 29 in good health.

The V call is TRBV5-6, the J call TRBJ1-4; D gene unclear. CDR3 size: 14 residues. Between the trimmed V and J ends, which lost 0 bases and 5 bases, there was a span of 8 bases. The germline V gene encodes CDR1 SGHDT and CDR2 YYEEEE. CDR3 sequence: CASSLGQRNEKLFF. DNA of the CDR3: TGTGCCAGCAGCTTGGGGCAGAGGAATGAAAAACTGTTTTTT.

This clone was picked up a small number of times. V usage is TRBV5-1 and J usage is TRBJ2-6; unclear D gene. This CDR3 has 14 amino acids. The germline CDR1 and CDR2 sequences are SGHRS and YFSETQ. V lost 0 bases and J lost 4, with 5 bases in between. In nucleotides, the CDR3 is TGCGCCAGCAGCTTGGTCGGGGGGGCCAACGTCCTGACTTTC. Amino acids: CASSLVGGANVLTF.

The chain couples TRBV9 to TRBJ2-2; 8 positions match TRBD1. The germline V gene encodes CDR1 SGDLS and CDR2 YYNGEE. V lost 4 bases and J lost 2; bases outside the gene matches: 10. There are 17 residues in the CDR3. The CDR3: CASSPGDRRLNTGELFF. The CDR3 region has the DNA TGTGCCAGCAGCCCCGGGGACAGGAGACTCAACACCGGGGAGCTGTTTTTT. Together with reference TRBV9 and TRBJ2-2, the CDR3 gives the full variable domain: DSGVTQTPKHLITATGQRVTLRCSPRSGDLSVYWYQQSLDQGLQFLIQYYNGEERAKGNILERFSAQQFPDLHSELNLSSLELGDSALYFCASSPGDRRLNTGELFFGEGSRLTVL.

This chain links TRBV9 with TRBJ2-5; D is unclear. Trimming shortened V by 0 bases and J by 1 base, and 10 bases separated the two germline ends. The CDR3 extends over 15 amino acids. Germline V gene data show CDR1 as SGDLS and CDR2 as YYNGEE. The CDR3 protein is CASSVVNSPQETQYF. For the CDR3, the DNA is TGTGCCAGCAGCGTAGTGAACTCGCCCCAAGAGACCCAGTACTTC.

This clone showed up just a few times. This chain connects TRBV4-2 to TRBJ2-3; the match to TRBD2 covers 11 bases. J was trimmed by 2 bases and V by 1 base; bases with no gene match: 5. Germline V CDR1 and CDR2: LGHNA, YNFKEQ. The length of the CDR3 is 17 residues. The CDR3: CASSQGRLAGLTDTQYF. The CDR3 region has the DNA TGTGCCAGCAGCCAAGGGAGACTAGCGGGGCTCACAGATACGCAGTATTTT.

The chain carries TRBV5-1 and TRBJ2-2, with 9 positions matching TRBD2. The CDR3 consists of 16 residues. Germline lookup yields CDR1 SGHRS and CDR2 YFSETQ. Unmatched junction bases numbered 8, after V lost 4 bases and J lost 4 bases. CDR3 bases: TGCGCCAGCAGCCCAGGTGGGACTAGCTTCACCGGGGAGCTGTTTTTT. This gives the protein CASSPGGTSFTGELFF.

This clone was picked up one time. The CDR3 coding sequence is TGTGCCAGCAGGCCGACAGGGACCGGGGAGCTGTTTTTT. Translating gives CASRPTGTGELFF. The J gene is TRBJ2-2, the V gene TRBV28; TRBD1 aligns across 7 bases. The CDR3 extends over 13 amino acids. The germline gives CDR1 MDHEN, CDR2 SYDVKM. Trimming at V came to 6 bases and at J to 5 bases, leaving 3 bases not matched to a gene.

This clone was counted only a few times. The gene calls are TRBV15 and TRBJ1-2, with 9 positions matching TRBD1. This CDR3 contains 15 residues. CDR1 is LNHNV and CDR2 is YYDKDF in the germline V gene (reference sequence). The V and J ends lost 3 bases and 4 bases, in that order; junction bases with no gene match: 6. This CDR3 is CATSRDRGWGYGYTF. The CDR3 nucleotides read TGTGCCACCAGCAGGGACAGGGGCTGGGGCTATGGCTACACCTTC. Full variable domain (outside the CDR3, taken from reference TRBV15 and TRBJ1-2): DAMVIQNPRYQVTQFGKPVTLSCSQTLNHNVMYWYQQKSSQAPKLLFHYYDKDFNNEADTPDNFQSRRPNTSFCFLDIRSPGLGDTAMYLCATSRDRGWGYGYTFGSGTRLTVV.

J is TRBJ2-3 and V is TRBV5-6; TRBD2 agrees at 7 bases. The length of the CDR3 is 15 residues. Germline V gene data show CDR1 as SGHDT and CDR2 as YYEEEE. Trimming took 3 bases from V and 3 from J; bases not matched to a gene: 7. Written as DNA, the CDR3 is TGTGCCAGCAGCTCCCTAGCGGCCCCAACAGATACGCAGTATTTT. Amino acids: CASSSLAAPTDTQYF.

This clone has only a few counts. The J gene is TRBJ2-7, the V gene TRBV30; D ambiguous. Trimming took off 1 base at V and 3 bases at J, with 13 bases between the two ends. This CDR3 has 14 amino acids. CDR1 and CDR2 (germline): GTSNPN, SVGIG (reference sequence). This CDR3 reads CAWSGTGFGYEQYF. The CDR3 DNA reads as TGTGCCTGGAGTGGTACCGGGTTTGGCTACGAGCAGTACTTC.

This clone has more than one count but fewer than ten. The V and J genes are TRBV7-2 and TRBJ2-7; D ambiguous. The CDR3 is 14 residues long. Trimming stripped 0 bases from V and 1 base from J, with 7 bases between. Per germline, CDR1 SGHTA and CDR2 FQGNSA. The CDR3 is CASSLATESYEQYF. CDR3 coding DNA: TGTGCCAGCAGCTTAGCCACTGAGTCCTACGAGCAGTACTTC.

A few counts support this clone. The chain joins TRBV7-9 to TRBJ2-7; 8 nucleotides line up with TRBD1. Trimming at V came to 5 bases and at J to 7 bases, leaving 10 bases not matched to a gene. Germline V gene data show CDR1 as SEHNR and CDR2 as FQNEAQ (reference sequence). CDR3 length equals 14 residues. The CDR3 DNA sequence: TGTGCCAGCAGCCTTACGGACAGGGTCGGAGAGCAGTACTTC. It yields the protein CASSLTDRVGEQYF. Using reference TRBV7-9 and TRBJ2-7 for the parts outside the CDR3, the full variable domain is DTGVSQNPRHKITKRGQNVTFRCDPISEHNRLYWYRQTLGQGPEFLTYFQNEAQLEKSRLLSDRFSAERPKGSFSTLEIQRTEQGDSAMYLCASSLTDRVGEQYFGPGTRLTVT.

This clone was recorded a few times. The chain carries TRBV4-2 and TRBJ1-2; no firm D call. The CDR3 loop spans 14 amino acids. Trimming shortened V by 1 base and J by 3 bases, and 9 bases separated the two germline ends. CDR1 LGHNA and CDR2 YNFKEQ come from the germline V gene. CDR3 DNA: TGTGCCAGCAGCCAAGTAAGAGAAGACTATGGCTACACCTTC. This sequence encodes CASSQVREDYGYTF.

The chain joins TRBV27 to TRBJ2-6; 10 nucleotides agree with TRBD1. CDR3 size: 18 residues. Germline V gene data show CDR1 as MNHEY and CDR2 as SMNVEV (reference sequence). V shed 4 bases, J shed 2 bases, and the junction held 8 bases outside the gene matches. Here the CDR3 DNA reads TGTGCCAGCAGTTCCCCGGGACAGGGGTTCGCTGGGGCCAACGTCCTGACTTTC. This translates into CASSSPGQGFAGANVLTF.

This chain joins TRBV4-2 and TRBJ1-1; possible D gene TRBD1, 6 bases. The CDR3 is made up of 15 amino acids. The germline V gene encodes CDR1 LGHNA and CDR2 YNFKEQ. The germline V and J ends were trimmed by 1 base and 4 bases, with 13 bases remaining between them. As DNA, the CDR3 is TGTGCCAGCAGCCAAGTGGGGACACAACCCACTGAAGCTTTCTTT. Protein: CASSQVGTQPTEAFF.

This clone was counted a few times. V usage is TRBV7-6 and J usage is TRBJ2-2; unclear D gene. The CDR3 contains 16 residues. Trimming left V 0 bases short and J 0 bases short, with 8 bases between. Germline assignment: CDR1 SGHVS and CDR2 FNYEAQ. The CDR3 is CASSLAPKPNTGELFF. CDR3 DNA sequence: TGTGCCAGCAGCTTAGCCCCCAAGCCGAACACCGGGGAGCTGTTTTTT.

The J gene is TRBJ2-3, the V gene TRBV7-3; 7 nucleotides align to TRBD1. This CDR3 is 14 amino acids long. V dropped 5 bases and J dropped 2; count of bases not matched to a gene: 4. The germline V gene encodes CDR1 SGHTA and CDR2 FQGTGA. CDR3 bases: TGTGCCAGCAGCCCCGGGACAGCCACAGATACGCAGTATTTT. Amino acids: CASSPGTATDTQYF.

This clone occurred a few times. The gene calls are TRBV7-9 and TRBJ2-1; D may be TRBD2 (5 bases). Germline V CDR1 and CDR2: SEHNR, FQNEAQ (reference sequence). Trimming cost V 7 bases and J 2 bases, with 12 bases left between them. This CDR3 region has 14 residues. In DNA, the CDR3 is TGTGCCAGCAAGGGTAGCGAGGCCTACAATGAGCAGTTCTTC. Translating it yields CASKGSEAYNEQFF.

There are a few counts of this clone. The CDR3 reads CASSLGPAGQETQYF. In DNA form, the CDR3 reads TGCGCCAGCAGCTTAGGCCCGGCGGGCCAAGAGACCCAGTACTTC. J is TRBJ2-5 and V is TRBV5-1, with D tentatively TRBD2 (5 bases). CDR3 size: 15 residues. Trimming removed 2 bases at V and 1 base at J, with 12 bases between. CDR1 SGHRS and CDR2 YFSETQ come from the germline V gene. The variable domain in full, completed from reference TRBV5-1 and TRBJ2-5, reads KAGVTQTPRYLIKTRGQQVTLSCSPISGHRSVSWYQQTPGQGLQFLFEYFSETQRNKGNFPGRFSGRQFSNSRSEMNVSTLELGDSALYLCASSLGPAGQETQYFGPGTRLLVL.

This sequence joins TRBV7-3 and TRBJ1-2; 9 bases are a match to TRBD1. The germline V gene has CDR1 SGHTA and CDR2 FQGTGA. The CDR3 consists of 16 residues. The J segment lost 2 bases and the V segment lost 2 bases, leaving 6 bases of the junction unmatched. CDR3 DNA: TGTGCCAGCAGCTTAGGGGGACAGGGTTCCAACTATGGCTACACCTTC. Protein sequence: CASSLGGQGSNYGYTF.

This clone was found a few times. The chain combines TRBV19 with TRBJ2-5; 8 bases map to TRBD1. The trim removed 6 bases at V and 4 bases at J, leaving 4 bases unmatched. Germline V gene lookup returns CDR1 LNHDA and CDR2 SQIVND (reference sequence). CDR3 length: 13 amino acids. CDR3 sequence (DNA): TGTGCCAGTAGGCAGGGGGCCTTAGAGACCCAGTACTTC. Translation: CASRQGALETQYF.

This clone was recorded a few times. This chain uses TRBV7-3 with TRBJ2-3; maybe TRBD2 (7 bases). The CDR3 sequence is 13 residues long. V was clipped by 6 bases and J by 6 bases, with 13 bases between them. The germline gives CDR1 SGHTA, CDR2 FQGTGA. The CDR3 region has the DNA TGTGCCAGCAGTCCGGGGGGCGGGGATACGCAGTATTTT. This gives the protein CASSPGGGDTQYF. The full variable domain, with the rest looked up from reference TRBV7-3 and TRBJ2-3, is GAGVSQTPSNKVTEKGKYVELRCDPISGHTALYWYRQSLGQGPEFLIYFQGTGAADDSGLPNDRFFAVRPEGSVSTLKIQRTERGDSAVYLCASSPGGGDTQYFGPGTRLTVL.

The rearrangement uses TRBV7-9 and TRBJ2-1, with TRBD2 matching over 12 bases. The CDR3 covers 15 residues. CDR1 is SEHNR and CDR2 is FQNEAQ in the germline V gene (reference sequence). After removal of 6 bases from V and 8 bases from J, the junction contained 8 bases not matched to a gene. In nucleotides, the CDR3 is TGTGCCAGCAGAATTTCTAGCGGGGGGGCCTATGAGCAGTTCTTC. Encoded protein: CASRISSGGAYEQFF.

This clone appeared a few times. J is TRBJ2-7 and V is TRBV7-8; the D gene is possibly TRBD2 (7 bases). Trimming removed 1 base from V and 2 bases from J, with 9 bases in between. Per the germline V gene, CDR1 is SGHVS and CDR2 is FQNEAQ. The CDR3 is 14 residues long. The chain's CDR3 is CASSLVGGPYEQYF. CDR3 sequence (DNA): TGTGCCAGCAGCTTAGTCGGGGGGCCCTACGAGCAGTACTTC.

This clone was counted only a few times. The CDR3 sequence is CASPGGQGVGTGELFF. CDR3 in DNA: TGCGCCAGCCCCGGGGGGCAGGGAGTAGGCACCGGGGAGCTGTTTTTT. The V call is TRBV23-1, the J call TRBJ2-2, with a tentative D call TRBD2 (7 bases). TRBV23-1 is an ORF, with its function uncertain. Trimming stripped 8 bases from V and 4 bases from J, with 20 bases between. This CDR3 spans 16 amino acids.

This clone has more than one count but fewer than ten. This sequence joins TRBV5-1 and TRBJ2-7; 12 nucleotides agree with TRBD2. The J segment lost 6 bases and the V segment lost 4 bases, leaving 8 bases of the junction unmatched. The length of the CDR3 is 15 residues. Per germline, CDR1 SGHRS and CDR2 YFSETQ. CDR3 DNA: TGCGCCAGCAGCCAACGGACTAGCGGGGAGGTCGAGCAGTACTTC. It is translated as CASSQRTSGEVEQYF. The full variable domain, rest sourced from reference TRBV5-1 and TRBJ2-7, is KAGVTQTPRYLIKTRGQQVTLSCSPISGHRSVSWYQQTPGQGLQFLFEYFSETQRNKGNFPGRFSGRQFSNSRSEMNVSTLELGDSALYLCASSQRTSGEVEQYFGPGTRLTVT.